The 25 T cell receptor beta chains presented below share a single source sample, sequenced in a study of technical replicates of blood from four donors. The method was immunoSEQ multiplex PCR; TCRdb's version includes in-frame clones alone and lacks a portion of them. The data show about 80,000 clones, around 97% seen once. The specimen was T cells isolated from PBMCs. These receptor sequences come from a human donor in good health.

The rearrangement joins TRBV29-1 to TRBJ2-7, with a tentative D call TRBD2 (6 bases). Per the germline V gene, CDR1 is SQVTM and CDR2 is ANQGSEA. The length of the CDR3 is 11 residues. V lost 4 bases and J 11 bases, leaving 15 bases between the germline ends. CDR3 sequence reads: CSVVSGGMEYF. Written as DNA, the CDR3 is TGCAGCGTTGTTAGTGGGGGGATGGAGTACTTC.

This clone was counted between two and nine times. This sequence joins TRBV11-2 and TRBJ2-1; TRBD2 is a possible D gene (6 bases). V gave up 1 base and J gave up 7 bases, with 17 bases separating them. Germline CDR1 SGHAT, CDR2 FQNNGV. The CDR3 spans 16 residues. Here the CDR3 reads CASSLGPTSVRNEQFF. CDR3 sequence (DNA): TGTGCCAGCAGCTTAGGCCCGACTAGTGTGAGAAATGAGCAGTTCTTC.

The chain recombines TRBV19 with TRBJ1-2; a weak D match, TRBD1 (5 bases). The V gene's germline CDR1 is LNHDA and CDR2 SQIVND (reference sequence). This CDR3 is 14 amino acids long. V was trimmed by 7 bases and J by 4 bases, leaving 16 bases between them. CDR3 protein: CASKAQELRYGYTF. CDR3 nucleotides: TGTGCCAGTAAAGCACAGGAACTCCGCTATGGCTACACCTTC.

The rearrangement links TRBV5-5 to TRBJ2-2; TRBD2 agrees at 10 bases. Per germline, CDR1 SGHKS and CDR2 YYEKEE (reference sequence). Trimming removed 5 bases from V and 8 bases from J; junction bases left unmatched: 12. The CDR3 runs to 16 residues. The CDR3 sequence is CASRTGTSVLGGELFF. The CDR3 DNA sequence: TGTGCCAGCAGGACCGGGACTAGCGTTCTGGGAGGGGAGCTGTTTTTT.

V is TRBV13 and J is TRBJ1-1; 10 nucleotides agree with TRBD1. Per the germline V gene, CDR1 is PRHDT and CDR2 is FYEKMQ (reference sequence). Germline trimming cut 5 bases from V and 7 bases from J; bases unmatched to any gene: 10. The CDR3 sequence is 15 residues long. For the CDR3, the DNA is TGTGCCAGCAGCCCTGGAGACAGGGGGCGCATTGAAGCTTTCTTT. Its protein product is CASSPGDRGRIEAFF.

This chain joins TRBV12-5 and TRBJ2-5, with 8 bases that match TRBD1. Per the germline V gene, CDR1 is LGHNT and CDR2 is FRNRAP. The trim removed 2 bases at V and 0 bases at J, leaving 5 bases unmatched. The CDR3 loop spans 16 amino acids. For the CDR3, the DNA is TGTGCTAGTGGTTTGTCCAGGACAGGGCACCAAGAGACCCAGTACTTC. It specifies CASGLSRTGHQETQYF.

This clone is a singleton in its sample. V gene TRBV5-1 combines with J gene TRBJ2-7; TRBD1 is a possible D gene (6 bases). V shed 0 bases and J shed 2 bases, with 12 bases lying between them. This CDR3 spans 15 amino acids. Germline CDR1 SGHRS, CDR2 YFSETQ. This CDR3 is CASSLAGVETYEQYF. The CDR3 DNA is TGCGCCAGCAGCTTGGCAGGGGTGGAAACCTACGAGCAGTACTTC.

Regarding this clone: The germline gene is not matched at one end of the junction; a read error may be the cause. This chain connects TRBV6-5 to TRBJ2-3, with 8 bases that match TRBD2. The CDR3 spans 15 residues. Germline V gives CDR1 MNHEY, CDR2 SVGAGI. The CDR3 protein is CASSWLAGGTDTQYF. The DNA for the CDR3 is TGTGCCAGCAGCTGGCTCGCGGGAGGCACTGATACGCAGTATTTT.

The chain links TRBV7-9 to TRBJ1-1; D unclear. Per germline, CDR1 SEHNR and CDR2 FQNEAQ (reference sequence). Between the trimmed V and J ends, which lost 3 bases and 5 bases, there was a span of 10 bases. The CDR3 consists of 13 residues. The CDR3: CASSFTGETEAFF. CDR3 in DNA: TGTGCCAGCAGCTTTACGGGTGAGACTGAAGCTTTCTTT.

CDR3 in amino acids: CAWSLSFNSPLHF. CDR3 DNA: TGTGCCTGGAGTCTCAGTTTTAATTCACCCCTCCACTTT. The rearrangement joins TRBV30 to TRBJ1-6; no clear D gene. The CDR3 spans 13 residues. CDR1 is GTSNPN and CDR2 is SVGIG in the germline V gene (reference sequence). The V gene lost 2 bases and the J gene lost 6 bases, with 8 bases spanning the gap.

This clone appeared a single time. The rearrangement joins TRBV28 to TRBJ1-5, with TRBD1 identical over 8 bases. CDR3 size: 15 residues. The junction had 15 bases not matched to a gene; V was cut back by 6 bases and J by 11 bases. CDR1 is MDHEN, CDR2 SYDVKM, per germline. The CDR3 sequence: CASRTTGEGREAQHF. The CDR3 DNA follows: TGTGCCAGCAGGACGACAGGGGAGGGACGTGAAGCCCAGCATTTT.

The chain carries TRBV4-1 and TRBJ2-2, with 8 bases lining up with TRBD2. CDR1 is MGHRA, CDR2 YSYEKL, per germline. V gave up 6 bases and J gave up 1 base; unmatched junction bases: 16. This CDR3 comprises 19 residues. CDR3 bases: TGCGCCAGCAGTAACGCGTCTACTAGCGGACCTAAGAACACCGGGGAGCTGTTTTTT. It encodes CASSNASTSGPKNTGELFF.

This chain uses TRBV7-2 with TRBJ1-4, with 10 bases aligning to TRBD1. V was pared by 6 bases and J by 8 bases, with 9 bases of the junction left unmatched. The CDR3 is 15 amino acids. Germline V gene data show CDR1 as SGHTA and CDR2 as FQGNSA. The CDR3 DNA sequence: TGTGCCAGCAGTGGCGGGGGGACAGGGGACGAAAAACTGTTTTTT. Its protein is CASSGGGTGDEKLFF.

The CDR3 loop is CASGQISTDTQYF. CDR3 DNA: TGCGCCAGCGGACAAATCAGCACAGATACGCAGTATTTT. The chain uses TRBV10-1 and TRBJ2-3, with D maybe TRBD1 (5 bases). Germline V gives CDR1 WNHNN, CDR2 SYGVQD (reference sequence). The CDR3 covers 13 residues. V lost 8 bases to trimming and J lost 0 bases, with 9 bases between them.

The chain joins TRBV7-8 to TRBJ1-4; maybe TRBD1 (6 bases). Looked up from germline, CDR1 is SGHVS and CDR2 is FQNEAQ. The germline V and J ends were trimmed by 5 bases and 7 bases, with 17 bases remaining between them. There are 15 residues in the CDR3. CDR3 nucleotide sequence: TGTGCCAGCAGCCTCCGGACAGTACCCATTGAAAAACTGTTTTTT. Protein product: CASSLRTVPIEKLFF. Looking up the rest from reference TRBV7-8 and TRBJ1-4 gives the full variable domain: GAGVSQSPRYKVAKRGQDVALRCDPISGHVSLFWYQQALGQGPEFLTYFQNEAQLDKSGLPSDRFFAERPEGSVSTLKIQRTQQEDSAVYLCASSLRTVPIEKLFFGSGTQLSVL.

The chain recombines TRBV5-1 with TRBJ2-3; 7 nucleotides line up with TRBD2. CDR1 is SGHRS, CDR2 YFSETQ, per germline. The CDR3 sequence is 14 residues long. The J segment lost 5 bases and the V segment lost 4 bases, leaving 7 bases of the junction unmatched. CDR3 in DNA: TGCGCCAGCAGCCCCGGAGTAGCGGGAGATACGCAGTATTTT. This encodes CASSPGVAGDTQYF. Using reference TRBV5-1 and TRBJ2-3 for the parts outside the CDR3, the full variable domain is KAGVTQTPRYLIKTRGQQVTLSCSPISGHRSVSWYQQTPGQGLQFLFEYFSETQRNKGNFPGRFSGRQFSNSRSEMNVSTLELGDSALYLCASSPGVAGDTQYFGPGTRLTVL.

V usage is TRBV10-3 and J usage is TRBJ2-3, with TRBD2 identical over 11 bases. Germline V gene data show CDR1 as ENHRY and CDR2 as SYGVKD. The CDR3 has 16 amino acids. V dropped 6 bases and J dropped 2; count of bases not matched to a gene: 7. This chain's CDR3 is CAIRGLAESVTDTQYF. Written as DNA, the CDR3 is TGTGCCATCAGGGGACTAGCGGAGTCTGTCACAGATACGCAGTATTTT.

The chain has TRBV11-2 and TRBJ2-5; 12 bases align to TRBD1. Germline CDR1 SGHAT, CDR2 FQNNGV. There are 16 residues in the CDR3. J was trimmed by 5 bases and V by 8 bases; bases with no gene match: 12. As DNA, the CDR3 is TGTGCCAGCGGAGGGACAGGGGGCGGCCGTTGGGAGACCCAGTACTTC. Translated, it gives CASGGTGGGRWETQYF.

This chain links TRBV6-5 with TRBJ2-7, with D perhaps TRBD1 (5 bases). In germline, CDR1 is MNHEY, CDR2 SVGAGI. The length of the CDR3 is 11 residues. V dropped 8 bases and J dropped 9 bases, with 14 bases sitting between them. The CDR3 sequence: CASRQTRWQYF. The DNA of the CDR3 is TGTGCCAGCCGACAGACGCGATGGCAGTACTTC.

This rearrangement joins TRBV5-1 to TRBJ1-5, with 7 bases matching TRBD1. Trimming at V came to 0 bases and at J to 4 bases, leaving 13 bases not matched to a gene. Germline CDR1 reads SGHRS; CDR2 reads YFSETQ. This CDR3 has 18 amino acids. The CDR3 protein is CASSLGEFRQGVNQPQHF. The CDR3 DNA reads TGCGCCAGCAGCTTGGGGGAGTTTCGACAGGGAGTAAATCAGCCCCAGCATTTT.

The V gene is TRBV5-1, the J gene TRBJ2-3; 12 bases align to TRBD2. With V trimmed by 1 base and J by 1 base, 7 bases remained unmatched. Germline V gives CDR1 SGHRS, CDR2 YFSETQ. CDR3 length: 18 residues. The CDR3: CASSLRGLAGGGTDTQYF. The CDR3 region has the DNA TGCGCCAGCAGCTTGCGGGGCCTAGCGGGAGGGGGCACAGATACGCAGTATTTT.

The chain joins TRBV9 to TRBJ1-6, with 9 bases fitting TRBD1. The CDR3 totals 15 residues. Trimming cost V 3 bases and J 7 bases; bases outside gene matches: 5. Per the germline V gene, CDR1 is SGDLS and CDR2 is YYNGEE. The CDR3 sequence: CASSAPGTGNSPLHF. In DNA, the CDR3 is TGTGCCAGCAGCGCCCCCGGGACAGGGAATTCACCCCTCCACTTT.

The V gene is TRBV21-1, the J gene TRBJ1-1. TRBV21-1 is marked as a pseudogene. CDR3 length: 14 amino acids. CDR3 amino acids: CASSKWRENTEAFF. The CDR3 DNA is TGTGCCAGCAGCAAATGGAGGGAGAACACTGAAGCTTTCTTT.

The chain has TRBV23-1 and TRBJ2-3, with 8 nucleotides matching TRBD2. TRBV23-1 is filed as an ORF, its function uncertain. V trimming: 0 bases; J trimming: 5 bases; junction bases outside the gene matches: 16. The CDR3 loop spans 19 amino acids. The CDR3 DNA follows: TGCGCCAGCAGTCAATCGTACCAGCGCGGGGGGCGTCGCGAAGATACGCAGTATTTT. This sequence encodes CASSQSYQRGGRREDTQYF.

This chain connects TRBV6-5 to TRBJ1-2; D might be TRBD1 (6 bases). Germline CDR1 reads MNHEY; CDR2 reads SVGAGI. The CDR3 totals 12 residues. Trimming took off 11 bases at V and 8 bases at J, with 18 bases between the two ends. CDR3 loop: CAAMGGGGGYTF. In nucleotides, the CDR3 is TGTGCCGCTATGGGCGGGGGCGGAGGCTACACCTTC.